Each of the 2 T cell receptor beta chains below was sequenced from the same sample in a study of blood T cell repertoires in COVID-19. Assay: immunoSEQ multiplex PCR; the TCRdb copy retains only in-frame clones and omits some. This table has about 300,000 clones, approximately 89% appearing once. Sequenced input: peripheral blood. The source is a woman aged 25 to 45 with COVID-19, enrolled during active disease.

V usage is TRBV19 and J usage is TRBJ1-5; possibly TRBD1 for D (6 bases). The CDR3 extends over 15 amino acids. V was pared by 1 base and J by 2 bases, with 9 bases between. CDR1 LNHDA and CDR2 SQIVND come from the germline V gene (reference sequence). The CDR3 loop is CASSIGSGGNQPQHF. The CDR3 coding sequence is TGTGCCAGTAGTATAGGTTCAGGGGGCAATCAGCCCCAGCATTTT. The entire variable domain, with the rest obtained from reference TRBV19 and TRBJ1-5, is as follows: DGGITQSPKYLFRKEGQNVTLSCEQNLNHDAMYWYRQDPGQGLRLIYYSQIVNDFQKGDIAEGYSVSREKKESFPLTVTSAQKNPTAFYLCASSIGSGGNQPQHFGDGTRLSIL.

This clone was counted only a few times. The rearrangement uses TRBV2 and TRBJ1-4; TRBD1 agrees at 7 bases. J gave up 3 bases and V 3 bases, and 4 bases lay outside the gene matches. This CDR3 spans 15 amino acids. CDR1 is SNHLY, CDR2 FYNNEI, per germline. In DNA, the CDR3 is TGTGCCAGCAGTGATGGCAGGGGGTCTAATGAAAAACTGTTTTTT. The encoded protein is CASSDGRGSNEKLFF.